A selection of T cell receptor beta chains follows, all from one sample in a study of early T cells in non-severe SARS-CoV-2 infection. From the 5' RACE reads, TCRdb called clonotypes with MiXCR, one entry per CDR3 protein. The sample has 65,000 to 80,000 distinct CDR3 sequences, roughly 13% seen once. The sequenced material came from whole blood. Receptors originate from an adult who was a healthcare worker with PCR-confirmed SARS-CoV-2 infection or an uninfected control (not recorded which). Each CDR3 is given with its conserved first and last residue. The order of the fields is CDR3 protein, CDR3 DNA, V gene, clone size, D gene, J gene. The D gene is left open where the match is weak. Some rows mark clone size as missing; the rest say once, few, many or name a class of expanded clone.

CDR3aa: CASLPPALSGNTIYF; CDR3nt: TGTGCCAGCTTACCACCGGCCCTCTCTGGAAACACCATATATTTT; v_gene: TRBV18; abundance: NA; d_gene: NA; j_gene: TRBJ1-3
CDR3aa: CASSFSGRSYNEQFF; CDR3nt: TGTGCCAGCAGTTTCAGCGGGAGGAGCTACAATGAGCAGTTCTTC; v_gene: TRBV12-3/TRBV12-4; abundance: NA; d_gene: TRBD2; j_gene: TRBJ2-1
CDR3aa: CATTREGVSTDTQYF; CDR3nt: TGTGCCACTACGAGGGAGGGCGTGAGCACAGATACGCAGTATTTT; v_gene: TRBV10-3; abundance: NA; d_gene: TRBD2; j_gene: TRBJ2-3
CDR3aa: CASSEGANSPLHF; CDR3nt: TGTGCCAGCAGCGAGGGGGCCAATTCACCCCTCCACTTT; v_gene: TRBV9; abundance: NA; d_gene: TRBD1; j_gene: TRBJ1-6
CDR3aa: CASSSPGQGNTGELFF; CDR3nt: TGTGCCAGCAGCTCCCCGGGACAGGGGAACACCGGGGAGCTGTTTTTT; v_gene: TRBV5-4; abundance: few; d_gene: TRBD1; j_gene: TRBJ2-2
CDR3aa: CASSETGGDYGYTF; CDR3nt: TGTGCCAGCAGCGAGACAGGGGGCGACTATGGCTACACCTTC; v_gene: TRBV28; abundance: few; d_gene: TRBD1; j_gene: TRBJ1-2
CDR3aa: CASSLPSGGRYNEQFF; CDR3nt: TGTGCCAGCAGCCTCCCGAGCGGGGGGAGATATAATGAGCAGTTCTTC; v_gene: TRBV9; abundance: few; d_gene: TRBD2; j_gene: TRBJ2-1
CDR3aa: CSARPTGGPYNSPLHF; CDR3nt: TGCAGTGCTAGACCAACAGGGGGTCCCTATAATTCACCCCTCCACTTT; v_gene: TRBV20-1; abundance: few; d_gene: TRBD1; j_gene: TRBJ1-6
CDR3aa: CASSAMVDEQFF; CDR3nt: TGTGCCAGCAGCGCAATGGTCGATGAGCAGTTCTTC; v_gene: TRBV7-9; abundance: few; d_gene: NA; j_gene: TRBJ2-1
CDR3aa: CSAAQETQYF; CDR3nt: TGCAGTGCTGCTCAAGAGACCCAGTACTTC; v_gene: TRBV20-1; abundance: NA; d_gene: NA; j_gene: TRBJ2-5
CDR3aa: CASSLQAAGGSPLHF; CDR3nt: TGTGCCAGCAGCTTGCAGGCGGCGGGGGGTTCACCCCTCCACTTT; v_gene: TRBV7-6; abundance: NA; d_gene: NA; j_gene: TRBJ1-6
CDR3aa: CAWSVARRGGTDTQYF; CDR3nt: TGTGCCTGGAGTGTAGCCCGGAGGGGGGGCACAGATACGCAGTATTTT; v_gene: TRBV30; abundance: NA; d_gene: NA; j_gene: TRBJ2-3
CDR3aa: CASSPAGELFF; CDR3nt: TGTGCCAGCTCACCGGCCGGGGAGCTGTTTTTT; v_gene: TRBV18; abundance: NA; d_gene: NA; j_gene: TRBJ2-2
CDR3aa: CSVVGPTGYEQYF; CDR3nt: TGCAGCGTTGTTGGCCCTACGGGCTACGAGCAGTACTTC; v_gene: TRBV29-1; abundance: few; d_gene: NA; j_gene: TRBJ2-7
CDR3aa: CASSPTAGGGELFF; CDR3nt: TGCGCCAGCAGTCCAACAGCCGGCGGCGGGGAGCTGTTTTTT; v_gene: TRBV5-1; abundance: NA; d_gene: NA; j_gene: TRBJ2-2
CDR3aa: CASRENYGYTF; CDR3nt: TGCGCCAGCAGGGAGAACTATGGCTACACCTTC; v_gene: TRBV5-1; abundance: many; d_gene: NA; j_gene: TRBJ1-2
CDR3aa: CASSIRTTYNEQFF; CDR3nt: TGTGCCAGTAGTATAAGGACTACTTACAATGAGCAGTTCTTC; v_gene: TRBV19; abundance: once; d_gene: NA; j_gene: TRBJ2-1
CDR3aa: CASSLLAGYNEQFF; CDR3nt: TGTGCCAGCAGTTTACTAGCGGGGTACAATGAGCAGTTCTTC; v_gene: TRBV12-3/TRBV12-4; abundance: NA; d_gene: TRBD2; j_gene: TRBJ2-1
CDR3aa: CASSYRGTTNEKLFF; CDR3nt: TGTGCCAGCAGCTACCGTGGGACGACTAATGAAAAACTGTTTTTT; v_gene: TRBV7-2; abundance: NA; d_gene: NA; j_gene: TRBJ1-4
CDR3aa: CASVKPNTGELFF; CDR3nt: TGCGCCAGCGTCAAGCCGAACACCGGGGAGCTGTTTTTT; v_gene: TRBV5-1; abundance: NA; d_gene: NA; j_gene: TRBJ2-2
CDR3aa: CSVGTGDITGELFF; CDR3nt: TGCAGCGTTGGGACAGGGGATATAACCGGGGAGCTGTTTTTT; v_gene: TRBV29-1; abundance: NA; d_gene: TRBD1; j_gene: TRBJ2-2
CDR3aa: CASSFTGPSGEQYF; CDR3nt: TGTGCCAGCAGTTTTACGGGCCCCTCCGGCGAGCAGTACTTC; v_gene: TRBV7-9; abundance: few; d_gene: NA; j_gene: TRBJ2-7
CDR3aa: CASSHPAGLAVYNEQFF; CDR3nt: TGTGCCAGCAGCCACCCAGCGGGACTAGCGGTATACAATGAGCAGTTCTTC; v_gene: TRBV4-2; abundance: NA; d_gene: TRBD2; j_gene: TRBJ2-1
CDR3aa: CASSPTPARETYEQYF; CDR3nt: TGTGCCAGCAGCCCAACCCCTGCGCGAGAGACCTACGAGCAGTACTTC; v_gene: TRBV3-1; abundance: few; d_gene: NA; j_gene: TRBJ2-7
CDR3aa: CASSSQRDEQYF; CDR3nt: TGTGCCAGCAGTTCGCAGCGAGACGAGCAGTACTTC; v_gene: TRBV28; abundance: NA; d_gene: NA; j_gene: TRBJ2-7
CDR3aa: CSAAQLGEAFF; CDR3nt: TGCAGTGCGGCACAATTGGGGGAAGCTTTCTTT; v_gene: TRBV20-1; abundance: few; d_gene: NA; j_gene: TRBJ1-1
CDR3aa: CASSSPSWRELFF; CDR3nt: TGTGCCAGCAGTTCCCCGAGCTGGCGGGAGCTGTTTTTT; v_gene: TRBV28; abundance: few; d_gene: NA; j_gene: TRBJ2-2
CDR3aa: CASSRDRSSYEQYF; CDR3nt: TGTGCCAGCTCACGGGACAGGAGCTCCTACGAGCAGTACTTC; v_gene: TRBV18; abundance: NA; d_gene: TRBD1; j_gene: TRBJ2-7
CDR3aa: CASSFPGQGYEQYF; CDR3nt: TGTGCCAGCAGCTTCCCTGGACAGGGCTACGAGCAGTACTTC; v_gene: TRBV7-2; abundance: NA; d_gene: TRBD1; j_gene: TRBJ2-7
CDR3aa: CSAVSPSGGPGYTF; CDR3nt: TGCAGCGCAGTGAGCCCCTCTGGGGGGCCCGGCTACACCTTC; v_gene: TRBV29-1; abundance: NA; d_gene: NA; j_gene: TRBJ1-2
CDR3aa: CASSNTGLKNTEAFF; CDR3nt: TGTGCCAGCAGTAACACGGGACTGAAGAACACTGAAGCTTTCTTT; v_gene: TRBV6-2/TRBV6-3; abundance: few; d_gene: NA; j_gene: TRBJ1-1
CDR3aa: CAISEGRENTIYF; CDR3nt: TGTGCCATCAGTGAGGGACGGGAAAACACCATATATTTT; v_gene: TRBV10-3; abundance: many; d_gene: NA; j_gene: TRBJ1-3
CDR3aa: CASSQDRAEKLFF; CDR3nt: TGCGCCAGCAGCCAAGACAGGGCTGAAAAACTGTTTTTT; v_gene: TRBV4-1; abundance: few; d_gene: NA; j_gene: TRBJ1-4
CDR3aa: CASSAPAKETQYF; CDR3nt: TGTGCCAGCAGCGCTCCGGCCAAAGAGACCCAGTACTTC; v_gene: TRBV7-2; abundance: NA; d_gene: NA; j_gene: TRBJ2-5
CDR3aa: CASSYSPPRGVYNEQFF; CDR3nt: TGTGCCAGCAGTTACTCCCCTCCGCGCGGCGTATACAATGAGCAGTTCTTC; v_gene: TRBV6-5; abundance: many; d_gene: NA; j_gene: TRBJ2-1
CDR3aa: CASSTPGTGIEQYF; CDR3nt: TGTGCCAGCAGTACACCCGGGACAGGCATCGAGCAGTACTTC; v_gene: TRBV6-2/TRBV6-3; abundance: NA; d_gene: TRBD1; j_gene: TRBJ2-7
CDR3aa: CSVARGGPYQETQYF; CDR3nt: TGCAGCGTTGCCAGGGGGGGGCCTTACCAAGAGACCCAGTACTTC; v_gene: TRBV29-1; abundance: few; d_gene: NA; j_gene: TRBJ2-5
CDR3aa: CATERWTSGRKGTDTQYF; CDR3nt: TGTGCCACCGAAAGGTGGACTAGCGGGAGGAAGGGCACAGATACGCAGTATTTT; v_gene: TRBV7-9; abundance: NA; d_gene: TRBD2; j_gene: TRBJ2-3
CDR3aa: CASSSMGQMNTEAFF; CDR3nt: TGTGCCAGCAGCTCCATGGGACAGATGAACACTGAAGCTTTCTTT; v_gene: TRBV11-2; abundance: many; d_gene: TRBD1; j_gene: TRBJ1-1
CDR3aa: CASRGAGRGRTGELFF; CDR3nt: TGTGCCAGCAGGGGAGCGGGCAGGGGACGCACCGGGGAGCTGTTTTTT; v_gene: TRBV6-5; abundance: NA; d_gene: NA; j_gene: TRBJ2-2